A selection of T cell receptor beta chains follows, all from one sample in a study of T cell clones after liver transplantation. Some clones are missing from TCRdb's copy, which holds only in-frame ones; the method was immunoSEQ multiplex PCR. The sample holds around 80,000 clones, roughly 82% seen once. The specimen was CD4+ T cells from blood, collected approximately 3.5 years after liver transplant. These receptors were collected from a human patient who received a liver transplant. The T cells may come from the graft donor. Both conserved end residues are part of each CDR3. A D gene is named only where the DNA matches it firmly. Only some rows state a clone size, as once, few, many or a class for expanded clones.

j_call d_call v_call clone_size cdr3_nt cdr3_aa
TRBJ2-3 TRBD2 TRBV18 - TGTGCCAGCTCACCAGCGGGAGGTGGGTCAGATACGCAGTATTTT CASSPAGGGSDTQYF
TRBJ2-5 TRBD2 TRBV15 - TGTGCCACCAGCAGGGACCGGGGGGGAGAGACCCAGTACTTC CATSRDRGGETQYF
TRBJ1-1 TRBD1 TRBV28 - TGTGCCAGCAGTTTAACAGGGGGGCCGGCCACTGAAGCTTTCTTT CASSLTGGPATEAFF
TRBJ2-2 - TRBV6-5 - TGTGCCAGCGCCGTATTCTCGGGGGCCGGGGAGCTGTTTTTT CASAVFSGAGELFF
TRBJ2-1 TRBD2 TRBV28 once TGTGCCAGCAGTGGGTACTTGGGGGGAGCGGGAGGGGACAATGAGCAGTTCTTC CASSGYLGGAGGDNEQFF
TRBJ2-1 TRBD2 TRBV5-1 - TGCGCCAGCAGCTTGAGAGTAGCGGGGTACAATGAGCAGTTCTTC CASSLRVAGYNEQFF
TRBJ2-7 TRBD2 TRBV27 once TGTGCCAGCAGTTTATCACTAGCGGGATTGGCATACGAGCAGTACTTC CASSLSLAGLAYEQYF
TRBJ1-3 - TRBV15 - TGTGCCACCAGCGTCCGCAACTCTGGAAACACCATATATTTT CATSVRNSGNTIYF
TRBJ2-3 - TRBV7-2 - TGTGCCAGCAGCCCGCGTGATGATACGCAGTATTTT CASSPRDDTQYF
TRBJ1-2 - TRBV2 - TGTGCCAGCAGTGGCTTCTGGGAGTATGGCTACACCTTC CASSGFWEYGYTF
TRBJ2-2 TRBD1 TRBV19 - TGTGCCAGTATCCGGACAGGGGAATCCGGGGAGCTGTTTTTT CASIRTGESGELFF
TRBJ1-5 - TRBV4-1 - TGCGCCAGCAGCCAAGAGGGGGTGCTCTATAGCAATCAGCCCCAGCATTTT CASSQEGVLYSNQPQHF
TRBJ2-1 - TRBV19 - TGTGCCAGTAGTATCTCTGCTAGGGATGAGCAGTTCTTC CASSISARDEQFF
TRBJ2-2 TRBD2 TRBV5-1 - TGCGCCAGCGACCGGGTGGGCGGGAGCCGCGGCACCGGGGAGCTGTTTTTT CASDRVGGSRGTGELFF
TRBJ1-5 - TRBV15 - TGTGCCACTCGAATAGGGGAGCGGGGCAATCAGCCCCAGCATTTT CATRIGERGNQPQHF
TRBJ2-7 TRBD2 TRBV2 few TGTGCCAGCAGTCGGGGACTAGCGGGCGTCGAGCAGTACTTC CASSRGLAGVEQYF
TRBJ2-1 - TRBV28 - TGTGCCAGCAGTTTATATCCCAGGGTTGAGCAGTTCTTC CASSLYPRVEQFF
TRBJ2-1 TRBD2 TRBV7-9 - TGTGCCAGCAGCTTTCGAGCGGGAGGGCCGAGCAATGAGCAGTTCTTC CASSFRAGGPSNEQFF
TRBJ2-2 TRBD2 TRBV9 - TGTGCCAGCAGCCCAATTTGGGATGGCGGGAGGACGACCGGGGAGCTGTTTTTT CASSPIWDGGRTTGELFF
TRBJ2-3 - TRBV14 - TGTGCCAGCAGCCGGGACTCAAACACAGATACGCAGTATTTT CASSRDSNTDTQYF
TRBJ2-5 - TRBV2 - TGTGCCAGCAGTGACAGGGGCCAAGTGGAAGAGACCCAGTACTTC CASSDRGQVEETQYF
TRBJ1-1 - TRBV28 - TGTGCCAGCGTTTTACAGGGAAACACTGAAGCTTTCTTT CASVLQGNTEAFF
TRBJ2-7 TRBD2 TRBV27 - TGTGCCAGCAGTTCCAAGGCGGCTAGCGGGACCTACGAGCAGTACTTC CASSSKAASGTYEQYF
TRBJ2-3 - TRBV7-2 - TGTGCCAGCAGCTCTTGGGACCCAGATACGCAGTATTTT CASSSWDPDTQYF
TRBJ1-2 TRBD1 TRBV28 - TGTGCCAGCAGTTTAGCGGGACAGGGTAACTATGGCTACACCTTC CASSLAGQGNYGYTF
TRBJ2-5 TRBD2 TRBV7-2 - TGTGCCAGCAACCTATACCTAGCGGACCGTGCGACCCAGTACTTC CASNLYLADRATQYF
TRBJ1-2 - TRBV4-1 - TGCGCCAGCAGCCCCACAGGGTTGGGCTACACCTTC CASSPTGLGYTF
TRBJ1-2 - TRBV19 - TGTGCCAGTACGCGGAATAGAGCTAACTATGGCTACACCTTC CASTRNRANYGYTF
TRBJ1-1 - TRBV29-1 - TGCAGCGTCGACAGCGACGACACTGAAGCTTTCTTT CSVDSDDTEAFF
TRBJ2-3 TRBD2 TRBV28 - TGTGCCAGCAAAGCGGGGGGGGGAGCTAGAGATACGCAGTATTTT CASKAGGGARDTQYF
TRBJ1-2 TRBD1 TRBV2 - TGTGCCAGCAGGGTAAGGACAGGGATCTATGGCTACACCTTC CASRVRTGIYGYTF
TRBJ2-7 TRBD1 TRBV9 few TGTGCCAGCAGCGTAGGGGACAGTGCAAACTACGAGCAGTACTTC CASSVGDSANYEQYF